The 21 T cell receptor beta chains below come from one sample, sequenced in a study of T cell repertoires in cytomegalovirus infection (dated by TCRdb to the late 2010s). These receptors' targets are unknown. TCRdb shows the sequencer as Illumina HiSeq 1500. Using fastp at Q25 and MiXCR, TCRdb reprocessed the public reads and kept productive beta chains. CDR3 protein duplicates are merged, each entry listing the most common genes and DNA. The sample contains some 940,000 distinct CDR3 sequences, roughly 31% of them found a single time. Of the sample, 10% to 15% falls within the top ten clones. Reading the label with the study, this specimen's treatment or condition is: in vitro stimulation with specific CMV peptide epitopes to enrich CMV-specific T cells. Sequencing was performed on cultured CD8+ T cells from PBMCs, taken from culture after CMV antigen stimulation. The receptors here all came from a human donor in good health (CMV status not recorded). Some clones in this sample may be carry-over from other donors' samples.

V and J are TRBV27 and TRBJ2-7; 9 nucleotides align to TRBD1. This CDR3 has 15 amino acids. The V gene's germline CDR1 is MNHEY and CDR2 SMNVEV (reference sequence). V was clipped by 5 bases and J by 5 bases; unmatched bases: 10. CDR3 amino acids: CASSARDRVGDEQYF. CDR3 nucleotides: TGTGCCAGCAGTGCCCGGGACAGGGTCGGAGACGAGCAGTACTTC.

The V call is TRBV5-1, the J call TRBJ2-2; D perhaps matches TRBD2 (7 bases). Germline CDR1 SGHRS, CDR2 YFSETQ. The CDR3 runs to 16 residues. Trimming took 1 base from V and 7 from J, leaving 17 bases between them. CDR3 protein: CASSLMAGASYGELFF. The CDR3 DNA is TGCGCCAGCAGCTTGATGGCGGGGGCCTCGTACGGGGAGCTGTTTTTT.

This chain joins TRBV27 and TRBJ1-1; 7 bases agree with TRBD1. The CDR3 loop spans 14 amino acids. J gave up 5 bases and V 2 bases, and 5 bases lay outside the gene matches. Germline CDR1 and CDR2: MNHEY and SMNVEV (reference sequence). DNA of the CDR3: TGTGCCAGCAGTTTACAGGGGGGGGAGACTGAAGCTTTCTTT. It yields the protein CASSLQGGETEAFF.

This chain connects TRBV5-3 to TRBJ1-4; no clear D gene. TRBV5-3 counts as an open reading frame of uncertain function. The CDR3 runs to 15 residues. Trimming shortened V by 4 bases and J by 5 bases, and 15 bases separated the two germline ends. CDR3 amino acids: CARSLYQCENEKLFF. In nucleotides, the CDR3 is TGTGCCAGAAGCCTGTACCAGTGCGAAAATGAAAAACTGTTTTTT.

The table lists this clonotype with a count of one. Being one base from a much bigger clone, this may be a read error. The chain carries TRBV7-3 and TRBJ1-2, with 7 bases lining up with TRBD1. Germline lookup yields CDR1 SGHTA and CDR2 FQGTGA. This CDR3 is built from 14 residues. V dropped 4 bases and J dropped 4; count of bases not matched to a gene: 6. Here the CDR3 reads CASSSGQWGYGYTF. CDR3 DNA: TGTGCCAGCAGCTCGGGACAGTGGGGCTATGGCTACACCTTC.

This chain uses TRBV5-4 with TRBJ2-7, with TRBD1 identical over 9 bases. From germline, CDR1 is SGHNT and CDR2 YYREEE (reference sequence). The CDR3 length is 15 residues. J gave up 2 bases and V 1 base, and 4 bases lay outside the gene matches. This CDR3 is CASSLKGQGTYEQYF. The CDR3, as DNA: TGTGCCAGCAGCTTGAAGGGACAGGGCACCTACGAGCAGTACTTC.

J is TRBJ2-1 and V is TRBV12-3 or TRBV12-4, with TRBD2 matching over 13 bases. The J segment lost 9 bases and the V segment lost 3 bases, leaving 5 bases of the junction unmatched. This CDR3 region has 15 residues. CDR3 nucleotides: TGTGCCAGCAGTTTTACTAGCGGGGGGGAGATTGAGCAGTTCTTC. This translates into CASSFTSGGEIEQFF.

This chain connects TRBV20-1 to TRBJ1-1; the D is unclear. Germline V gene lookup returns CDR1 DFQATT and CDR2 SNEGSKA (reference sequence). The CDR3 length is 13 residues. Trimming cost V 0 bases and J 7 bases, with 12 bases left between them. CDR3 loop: CSARDPRELEAFF. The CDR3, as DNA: TGCAGTGCTAGAGACCCCCGGGAACTTGAAGCTTTCTTT.

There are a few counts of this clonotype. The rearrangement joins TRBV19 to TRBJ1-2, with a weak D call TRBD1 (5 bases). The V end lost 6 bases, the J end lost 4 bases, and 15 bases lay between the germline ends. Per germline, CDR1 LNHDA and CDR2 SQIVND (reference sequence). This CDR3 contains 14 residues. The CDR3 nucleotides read TGTGCCAGTAGAACAGGAGAAAAGGGCTATGGCTACACCTTC. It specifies CASRTGEKGYGYTF.

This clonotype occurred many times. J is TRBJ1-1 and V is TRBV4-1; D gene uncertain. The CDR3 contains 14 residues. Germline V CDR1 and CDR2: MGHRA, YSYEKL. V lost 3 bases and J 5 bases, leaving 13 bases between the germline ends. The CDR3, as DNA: TGCGCCAGCAGCCACGTTCTCGATGGAACTGAAGCTTTCTTT. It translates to CASSHVLDGTEAFF.

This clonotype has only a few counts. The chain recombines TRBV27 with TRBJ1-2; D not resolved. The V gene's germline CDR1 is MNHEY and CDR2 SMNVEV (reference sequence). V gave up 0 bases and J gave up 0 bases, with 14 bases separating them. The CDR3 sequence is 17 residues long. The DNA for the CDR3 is TGTGCCAGCAGTTTATCCCGGTCCTACACAACTAACTATGGCTACACCTTC. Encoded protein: CASSLSRSYTTNYGYTF.

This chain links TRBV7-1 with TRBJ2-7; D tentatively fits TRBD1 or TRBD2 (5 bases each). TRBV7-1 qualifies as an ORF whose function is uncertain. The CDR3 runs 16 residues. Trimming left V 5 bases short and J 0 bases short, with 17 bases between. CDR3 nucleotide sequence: TGTGCCAGCAGCCTTCCCCGGGGACGGACCTCCTACGAGCAGTACTTC. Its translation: CASSLPRGRTSYEQYF.

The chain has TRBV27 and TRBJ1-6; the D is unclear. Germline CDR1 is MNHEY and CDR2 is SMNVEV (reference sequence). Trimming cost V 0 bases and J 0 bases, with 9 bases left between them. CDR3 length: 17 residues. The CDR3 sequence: CASSLSDTFSYNSPLHF. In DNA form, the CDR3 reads TGTGCCAGCAGTTTATCCGACACATTCTCCTATAATTCACCCCTCCACTTT.

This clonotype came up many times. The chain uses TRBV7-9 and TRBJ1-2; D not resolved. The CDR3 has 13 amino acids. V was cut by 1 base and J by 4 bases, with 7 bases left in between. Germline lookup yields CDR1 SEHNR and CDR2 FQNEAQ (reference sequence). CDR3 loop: CASSLGEFYGYTF. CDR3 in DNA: TGTGCCAGCAGCTTAGGGGAATTCTATGGCTACACCTTC. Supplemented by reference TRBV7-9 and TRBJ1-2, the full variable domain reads DTGVSQNPRHKITKRGQNVTFRCDPISEHNRLYWYRQTLGQGPEFLTYFQNEAQLEKSRLLSDRFSAERPKGSFSTLEIQRTEQGDSAMYLCASSLGEFYGYTFGSGTRLTVV.

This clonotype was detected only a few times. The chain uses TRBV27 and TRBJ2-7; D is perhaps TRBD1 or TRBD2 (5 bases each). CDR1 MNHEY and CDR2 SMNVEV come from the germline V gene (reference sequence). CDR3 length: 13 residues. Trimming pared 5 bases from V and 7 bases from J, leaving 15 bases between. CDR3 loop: CASSILPGGEQYV. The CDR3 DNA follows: TGTGCCAGCAGTATCCTGCCTGGGGGAGAGCAGTACGTC.

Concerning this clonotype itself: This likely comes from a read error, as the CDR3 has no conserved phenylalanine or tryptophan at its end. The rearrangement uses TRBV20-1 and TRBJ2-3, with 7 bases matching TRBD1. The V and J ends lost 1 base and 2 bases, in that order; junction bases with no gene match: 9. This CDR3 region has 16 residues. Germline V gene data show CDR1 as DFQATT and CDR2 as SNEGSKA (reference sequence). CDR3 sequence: CSARGTDRSSTDTQYL. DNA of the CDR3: TGCAGTGCTAGAGGCACGGACAGGAGCTCCACAGATACGCAGTATCTT.

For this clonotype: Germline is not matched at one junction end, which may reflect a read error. CDR3 region: CTSSFPGDLSNQPQHF. The CDR3 nucleotides are TGTACCAGCAGCTTCCCCGGGGATTTGAGCAATCAGCCCCAGCATTTT. This sequence joins TRBV7-4 and TRBJ1-5; D gene uncertain. The length of the CDR3 is 16 residues. Germline V gene lookup returns CDR1 SGHVT and CDR2 SQSDAQ.

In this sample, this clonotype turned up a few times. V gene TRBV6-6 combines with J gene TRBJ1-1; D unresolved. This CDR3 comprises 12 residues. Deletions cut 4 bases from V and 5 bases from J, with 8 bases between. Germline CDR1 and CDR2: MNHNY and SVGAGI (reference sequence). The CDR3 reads CASSSRITEAFF. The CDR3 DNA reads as TGTGCCAGCAGTTCCAGGATTACTGAAGCTTTCTTT.

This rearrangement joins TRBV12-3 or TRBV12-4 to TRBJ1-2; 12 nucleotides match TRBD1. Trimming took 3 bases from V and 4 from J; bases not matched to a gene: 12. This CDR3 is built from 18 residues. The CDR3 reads CASSFPPGQGAVFYGYTF. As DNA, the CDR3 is TGTGCCAGCAGTTTCCCACCGGGACAGGGGGCAGTTTTCTATGGCTACACCTTC.

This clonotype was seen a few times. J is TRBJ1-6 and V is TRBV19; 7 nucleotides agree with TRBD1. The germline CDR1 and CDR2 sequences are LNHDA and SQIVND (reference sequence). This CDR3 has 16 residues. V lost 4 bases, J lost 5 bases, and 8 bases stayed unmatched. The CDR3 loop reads CASSTVGQADNSPLHF. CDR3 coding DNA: TGTGCCAGTAGTACCGTTGGACAGGCGGATAATTCACCCCTCCACTTT.

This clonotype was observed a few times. The CDR3 protein is CASSQVVNNEQFF. The CDR3 DNA is TGCGCCAGCAGCCAAGTGGTGAACAATGAGCAGTTCTTC. The chain combines TRBV4-1 with TRBJ2-1; D remains unclear. This CDR3 is 13 amino acids long. Germline values: CDR1 MGHRA, CDR2 YSYEKL. V dropped 1 base and J dropped 5 bases, with 6 bases sitting between them.